The 10 T cell receptor beta chains reported below all come from one sample, sequenced in a study of graft-versus-host responses after intestinal transplantation. Clones were read by immunoSEQ multiplex PCR, and TCRdb kept only the in-frame ones, dropping some. Found here are 80,000 to 95,000 clones, about 87% of them singletons; the top ten hold around 0.3%. The antigens of these receptors remain unknown. The sample was unstimulated CD4+ T cells sorted from spleen or lymph node cells, taken before transplant. The receptors come from a human donor who was the organ donor for an intestinal transplant.

The genes are TRBV7-2 and TRBJ2-3; 7 bases fit TRBD2. Trimming at V came to 1 base and at J to 4 bases, leaving 2 bases not matched to a gene. The CDR3 consists of 14 residues. Looked up from germline, CDR1 is SGHTA and CDR2 is FQGNSA. The CDR3 is CASSLGLAADTQYF. The CDR3 DNA is TGTGCCAGCAGCTTAGGGCTAGCGGCAGATACGCAGTATTTT.

This chain links TRBV5-4 with TRBJ1-6; TRBD1 agrees at 9 bases. Unmatched junction bases numbered 1, after V lost 0 bases and J lost 6 bases. Per germline, CDR1 SGHNT and CDR2 YYREEE (reference sequence). The CDR3 has 15 residues. CDR3 residues: CASSLDRGRNSPLHF. In DNA form, the CDR3 reads TGTGCCAGCAGCTTGGACAGGGGGCGTAATTCACCCCTCCACTTT.

The chain links TRBV6-5 to TRBJ2-3; D is ambiguous. In germline, CDR1 is MNHEY, CDR2 SVGAGI. The CDR3 is 14 residues long. The germline V and J ends were trimmed by 6 bases and 3 bases, with 13 bases remaining between them. In DNA form, the CDR3 reads TGTGCCAGCAGACCGGCGGAGAGGACAGATACGCAGTATTTT. This sequence encodes CASRPAERTDTQYF.

The chain joins TRBV4-1 to TRBJ1-5; 8 positions agree with TRBD1. Germline-derived CDR1 and CDR2 are MGHRA and YSYEKL. The CDR3 totals 15 residues. V dropped 5 bases and J dropped 11; count of bases not matched to a gene: 14. The CDR3: CASSDTSLNRGSQHF. The CDR3 DNA is TGCGCCAGCAGCGACACCTCCCTTAACAGGGGGTCCCAGCATTTT.

The chain carries TRBV28 and TRBJ2-1; 14 positions match TRBD2. V was clipped by 7 bases and J by 12 bases; unmatched bases: 11. Per the germline V gene, CDR1 is MDHEN and CDR2 is SYDVKM. This CDR3 comprises 15 residues. The CDR3 here is CASMGGTSGSPGQFF. CDR3 nucleotide sequence: TGTGCCAGCATGGGAGGGACTAGCGGGAGCCCCGGGCAGTTCTTC.

This chain links TRBV5-1 with TRBJ1-5, with 9 bases that match TRBD1. The junction had 22 bases not matched to a gene; V was cut back by 4 bases and J by 2 bases. This CDR3 contains 21 residues. The germline CDR1 and CDR2 sequences are SGHRS and YFSETQ. CDR3 bases: TGCGCCAGCAGCCCGGGGCGCCCTCTTGACCGTCGGGACAGGGGCAATCAGCCCCAGCATTTT. It codes for CASSPGRPLDRRDRGNQPQHF. The complete variable domain, with remaining parts taken from reference TRBV5-1 and TRBJ1-5, reads KAGVTQTPRYLIKTRGQQVTLSCSPISGHRSVSWYQQTPGQGLQFLFEYFSETQRNKGNFPGRFSGRQFSNSRSEMNVSTLELGDSALYLCASSPGRPLDRRDRGNQPQHFGDGTRLSIL.

The chain is built from TRBV15 and TRBJ2-7; possibly TRBD2 for D (5 bases). CDR3 length: 11 residues. The germline V and J ends were trimmed by 5 bases and 7 bases, with 9 bases remaining between them. Germline lookup yields CDR1 LNHNV and CDR2 YYDKDF (reference sequence). CDR3 sequence (DNA): TGTGCCACCAGCGATCGGGGTGAGCAGTACTTC. Translating gives CATSDRGEQYF. Together with reference TRBV15 and TRBJ2-7, the CDR3 gives the full variable domain: DAMVIQNPRYQVTQFGKPVTLSCSQTLNHNVMYWYQQKSSQAPKLLFHYYDKDFNNEADTPDNFQSRRPNTSFCFLDIRSPGLGDTAMYLCATSDRGEQYFGPGTRLTVT.

Here the CDR3 DNA reads TGTGCCAGCAGCCCCTTATCCCCAGGAGGGAAGAGCTCCTACAATGAGCAGTTCTTC. Its protein product is CASSPLSPGGKSSYNEQFF. The gene calls are TRBV7-3 and TRBJ2-1; weak D call: TRBD2 (6 bases). Germline assignment: CDR1 SGHTA and CDR2 FQGTGA. V was clipped by 5 bases and J by 0 bases, with 23 bases between them. The CDR3 sequence is 19 residues long.

This clone was seen more than once but under ten times. J is TRBJ1-1 and V is TRBV5-4; TRBD1 matches at 7 bases. Trimming cost V 3 bases and J 11 bases; bases outside gene matches: 7. The germline V gene has CDR1 SGHNT and CDR2 YYREEE (reference sequence). The CDR3 contains 12 residues. The CDR3 nucleotides are TGTGCCAGCAGCTACGGACAGGTTCGGGCTTTCTTT. Protein product: CASSYGQVRAFF.

The rearrangement links TRBV7-6 to TRBJ2-1; 12 bases agree with TRBD2. The CDR3 spans 18 residues. The germline gives CDR1 SGHVS, CDR2 FNYEAQ. Losses at the gene ends were 1 base for V and 7 bases for J; bases not matched to a gene: 11. The CDR3, as DNA: TGTGCCAGCAGCTTAGAGGCTAGCGGGGGGGGTTCGACGAATGAGCAGTTCTTC. Translation: CASSLEASGGGSTNEQFF. The variable domain in full, completed from reference TRBV7-6 and TRBJ2-1, reads GAGVSQSPRYKVTKRGQDVALRCDPISGHVSLYWYRQALGQGPEFLTYFNYEAQQDKSGLPNDRFSAERPEGSISTLTIQRTEQRDSAMYRCASSLEASGGGSTNEQFFGPGTRLTVL.